This TCR beta chain is from a study of beta chain features in type 1 diabetes. Isolated RNA was reverse transcribed in full, so expressed TCRB transcripts were sequenced. Repertoires were generated with immunoSEQ multiplex PCR, while TCRdb's copy carries only in-frame clones and drops some. This table has 400,000 to 450,000 clones, approximately 15% appearing once. This clone was counted a single time. The TCR sequence derives from a young man in good health. Material for sequencing was naive CD4+ T cells from blood.

The CDR3 sequence is CAWSVRSGRDGEKLFF. The CDR3 nucleotides read TGTGCCTGGAGTGTACGGAGCGGCAGGGATGGTGAAAAACTGTTTTTT. The chain is built from TRBV30 and TRBJ1-4, with a possible D match to TRBD1 (5 bases). The CDR3 covers 16 residues. CDR1 and CDR2 from the germline V gene are GTSNPN and SVGIG (reference sequence). Trimming pared 0 bases from V and 7 bases from J, leaving 18 bases between.